The 17 T cell receptor beta chains in this list originate from one sample, sequenced in a study of blood T cell repertoires in COVID-19. The data were produced by immunoSEQ multiplex PCR, yet TCRdb's version contains in-frame clones alone and is incomplete. The sample includes about 270,000 clones, about four fifths seen only once; the top ten take 3.1%. What was sequenced was peripheral blood. These TCRs come from a woman aged 18-29 years with acute or convalescent COVID-19.

The chain combines TRBV10-2 with TRBJ2-7, with 8 bases fitting TRBD2. The CDR3 is 16 amino acids. V lost 3 bases to trimming and J lost 0 bases; unmatched junction nucleotides: 7. Per the germline V gene, CDR1 is WSHSY and CDR2 is SAAADI. CDR3 loop: CASSDVGSGTSYEQYF. DNA for the CDR3: TGCGCCAGCAGTGATGTGGGTAGCGGGACCTCCTACGAGCAGTACTTC.

The J gene is TRBJ1-5, the V gene TRBV5-6; D unresolved. Trimming cost V 3 bases and J 3 bases, with 4 bases left between them. Germline V CDR1 and CDR2: SGHDT, YYEEEE. This CDR3 comprises 12 residues. CDR3 nucleotides: TGTGCCAGCAGCTCCAACAATCAGCCCCAGCATTTT. This translates into CASSSNNQPQHF.

The chain links TRBV2 to TRBJ2-1; D may be TRBD1 (5 bases). This CDR3 is 11 amino acids long. Germline-derived CDR1 and CDR2 are SNHLY and FYNNEI. Trimming removed 4 bases at V and 14 bases at J, with 12 bases between. The CDR3 region has the DNA TGTGCCAGCAGTGGGACAAATCTGGAGTTCTTC. Protein: CASSGTNLEFF.

This clone showed up just once. The chain employs TRBV7-8 and TRBJ2-7; the match to TRBD1 covers 7 bases. The CDR3 has 14 amino acids. The germline V gene has CDR1 SGHVS and CDR2 FQNEAQ. V was pared by 0 bases and J by 4 bases, with 3 bases of the junction left unmatched. As DNA, the CDR3 is TGTGCCAGCAGCTTAGCGACAGGGTTTTACGAGCAGTACTTC. Its protein product is CASSLATGFYEQYF. Combining the CDR3 with reference TRBV7-8 and TRBJ2-7 gives the whole variable domain GAGVSQSPRYKVAKRGQDVALRCDPISGHVSLFWYQQALGQGPEFLTYFQNEAQLDKSGLPSDRFFAERPEGSVSTLKIQRTQQEDSAVYLCASSLATGFYEQYFGPGTRLTVT.

This clone appeared a few times. The chain employs TRBV27 and TRBJ1-5; D unresolved. V shed 7 bases and J shed 8 bases, with 12 bases lying between them. Germline V gene lookup returns CDR1 MNHEY and CDR2 SMNVEV (reference sequence). There are 12 residues in the CDR3. The CDR3 DNA reads TGTGCCAGCACAACCGAGGGAAAGCCCCAGCATTTT. Amino acid sequence: CASTTEGKPQHF.

This chain connects TRBV6-5 to TRBJ1-6, with D perhaps TRBD1 (6 bases). V gave up 7 bases and J gave up 9 bases, with 16 bases separating them. Germline V CDR1 and CDR2: MNHEY, SVGAGI. The CDR3 runs 14 residues. CDR3 sequence: CASTPTGLSSPLHF. CDR3 DNA: TGTGCCAGCACCCCGACAGGCTTATCTTCACCCCTCCACTTT.

This clone was counted once. The J gene is TRBJ2-2, the V gene TRBV15; D remains unclear. The CDR3 length is 13 residues. Germline CDR1 LNHNV, CDR2 YYDKDF (reference sequence). V was pared by 0 bases and J by 6 bases, with 5 bases between. The CDR3 region has the DNA TGTGCCACCAGCAGAGACCGAGCCGGGGAGCTGTTTTTT. The encoded protein is CATSRDRAGELFF. The variable domain in full, completed from reference TRBV15 and TRBJ2-2, reads DAMVIQNPRYQVTQFGKPVTLSCSQTLNHNVMYWYQQKSSQAPKLLFHYYDKDFNNEADTPDNFQSRRPNTSFCFLDIRSPGLGDTAMYLCATSRDRAGELFFGEGSRLTVL.

The chain employs TRBV5-4 and TRBJ2-3; maybe TRBD1 (6 bases). This CDR3 is 13 amino acids long. Germline CDR1 and CDR2: SGHNT and YYREEE (reference sequence). Trimming removed 4 bases from V and 8 bases from J, with 14 bases in between. Written as DNA, the CDR3 is TGTGCCAGCAGCCCATCAGGGGATGCTACGCAGTATTTT. Translation: CASSPSGDATQYF.

This sequence joins TRBV7-6 and TRBJ1-2; 8 positions match TRBD1. This CDR3 region has 17 residues. Trimming took 4 bases from V and 2 from J; bases not matched to a gene: 12. From germline, CDR1 is SGHVS and CDR2 FNYEAQ. CDR3 coding DNA: TGTGCCAGCAGCTCCTGGACAGGGCCGACCGCCAACTATGGCTACACCTTC. Protein: CASSSWTGPTANYGYTF.

The J gene is TRBJ2-3, the V gene TRBV7-2; the D is unclear. This CDR3 has 16 amino acids. Germline CDR1 and CDR2: SGHTA and FQGNSA. Trimming removed 1 base from V and 0 bases from J, with 11 bases in between. Here the CDR3 reads CASSLVAGSSTDTQYF. The CDR3 nucleotides are TGTGCCAGCAGCTTAGTTGCAGGCTCCAGCACAGATACGCAGTATTTT.

To note about this clone: The junction departs from germline at one end; a sequencing error may be responsible. The chain combines TRBV7-7 with TRBJ2-2; 11 positions agree with TRBD2. CDR3 length: 17 residues. Germline V gene data show CDR1 as SSHAT and CDR2 as FNYEAQ (reference sequence). CDR3 nucleotide sequence: TGTGCTAGCAGCCAGGGAGGTCTAGCGGGAGGCACCGGGGAGCTGTTTTTT. Encoded protein: CASSQGGLAGGTGELFF.

This clone was detected only a few times. V and J are TRBV7-3 and TRBJ2-2; D gene ambiguous. Deletions cut 5 bases from V and 4 bases from J, with 14 bases between. Germline loops: CDR1 SGHTA, CDR2 FQGTGA. The CDR3 covers 15 residues. CDR3 residues: CASSPSVLPTGELFF. Here the CDR3 DNA reads TGTGCCAGCAGCCCGAGTGTCCTTCCCACCGGGGAGCTGTTTTTT.

The V gene is TRBV10-3, the J gene TRBJ2-7; 8 nucleotides agree with TRBD1. The CDR3 is 14 amino acids. Germline V gene data show CDR1 as ENHRY and CDR2 as SYGVKD. V lost 10 bases, J lost 2 bases, and 10 bases stayed unmatched. CDR3 DNA: TGTGCCACCACCGACAGGGGATCGGCCTACGAGCAGTACTTC. This translates into CATTDRGSAYEQYF.

CDR3 bases: TGTGCCAGCAGCTTTACCGGACTAGCGGGAGGGCAGTTCTTC. It codes for CASSFTGLAGGQFF. This chain connects TRBV7-2 to TRBJ2-1; 14 bases match TRBD2. From germline, CDR1 is SGHTA and CDR2 FQGNSA. This CDR3 contains 14 residues. The V gene end was trimmed by 3 bases and the J gene end by 12 bases; junction bases not matched to a gene: 4. The variable domain in full, completed from reference TRBV7-2 and TRBJ2-1, reads GAGVSQSPSNKVTEKGKDVELRCDPISGHTALYWYRQSLGQGLEFLIYFQGNSAPDKSGLPSDRFSAERTGGSVSTLTIQRTQQEDSAVYLCASSFTGLAGGQFFGPGTRLTVL.

The chain is built from TRBV6-5 and TRBJ2-2; D gene ambiguous. CDR3 length equals 14 residues. Germline-derived CDR1 and CDR2 are MNHEY and SVGAGI. V dropped 2 bases and J dropped 3 bases, with 7 bases sitting between them. The CDR3 sequence is CASSYTEDTGELFF. For the CDR3, the DNA is TGTGCCAGCAGTTACACAGAAGACACCGGGGAGCTGTTTTTT.

As to this clone: The same CDR3 also results from other DNA sequences found in this sample. This sequence joins TRBV28 and TRBJ2-1; D is ambiguous. V was pared by 4 bases and J by 4 bases, with 8 bases between. CDR3 length: 13 amino acids. Germline CDR1 reads MDHEN; CDR2 reads SYDVKM. The CDR3 coding sequence is TGTGCCAGCAGTTCCCCAGGATACAATGAGCAGTTCTTC. As protein: CASSSPGYNEQFF.

This clone was seen only a few times. This chain connects TRBV28 to TRBJ2-7, with unresolved D. With 6 bases removed from V and 1 base from J, the gap between germline ends came to 16 bases. The CDR3 consists of 15 residues. CDR1 and CDR2 (germline): MDHEN, SYDVKM. This chain's CDR3 is CASSVWSSSSYEQYF. In nucleotides, the CDR3 is TGTGCCAGCAGCGTTTGGAGCTCGAGTTCCTACGAGCAGTACTTC.